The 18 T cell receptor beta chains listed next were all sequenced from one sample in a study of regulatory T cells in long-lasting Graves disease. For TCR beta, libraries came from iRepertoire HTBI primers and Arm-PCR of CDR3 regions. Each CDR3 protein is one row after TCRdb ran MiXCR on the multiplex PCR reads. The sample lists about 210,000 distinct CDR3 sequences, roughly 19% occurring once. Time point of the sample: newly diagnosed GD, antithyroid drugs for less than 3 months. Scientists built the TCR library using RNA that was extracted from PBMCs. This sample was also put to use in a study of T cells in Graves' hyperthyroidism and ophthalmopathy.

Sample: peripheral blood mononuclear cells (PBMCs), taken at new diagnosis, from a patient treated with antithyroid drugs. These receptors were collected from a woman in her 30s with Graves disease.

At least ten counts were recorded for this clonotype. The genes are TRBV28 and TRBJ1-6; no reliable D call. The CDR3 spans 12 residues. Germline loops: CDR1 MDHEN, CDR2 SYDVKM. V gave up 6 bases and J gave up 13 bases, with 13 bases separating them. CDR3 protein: CASSSMGSPLHF. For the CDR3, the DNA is TGTGCCAGCAGCTCCATGGGATCCCCCCTCCACTTT.

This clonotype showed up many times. The CDR3 DNA reads as TGTGCCAGCAGTTACCCAGGGGTGAACACTGAAGCTTTCTTT. This translates into CASSYPGVNTEAFF. The J gene is TRBJ1-1, the V gene TRBV6-5; maybe TRBD1 (6 bases). The germline gives CDR1 MNHEY, CDR2 SVGAGI. Trimming left V 2 bases short and J 0 bases short, with 7 bases between. The CDR3 is made up of 14 amino acids.

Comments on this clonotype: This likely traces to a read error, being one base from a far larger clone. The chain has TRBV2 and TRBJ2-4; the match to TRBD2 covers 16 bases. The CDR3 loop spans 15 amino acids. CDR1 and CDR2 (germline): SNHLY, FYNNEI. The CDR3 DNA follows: TGTGCCAGCAGTGGGGGACTAGCGGGAGGGCTTGAGCGGTTCTTC. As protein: CASSGGLAGGLERFF.

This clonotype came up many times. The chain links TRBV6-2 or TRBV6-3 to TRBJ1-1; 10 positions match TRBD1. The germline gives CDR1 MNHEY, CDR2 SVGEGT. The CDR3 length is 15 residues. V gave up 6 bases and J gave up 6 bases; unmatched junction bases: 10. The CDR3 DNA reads TGTGCCAGCAGGAGCGGGACAGGGGTGATCGCTGAAGCTTTCTTT. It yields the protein CASRSGTGVIAEAFF.

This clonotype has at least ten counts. The CDR3, as DNA: TGTGCCAGCAAACCCTGGATCGCGAACACCGGGGAGCTGTTTTTT. Translating it yields CASKPWIANTGELFF. V usage is TRBV12-3 or TRBV12-4 and J usage is TRBJ2-2; no firm D call. Trimming took 7 bases from V and 0 from J, leaving 12 bases between them. The CDR3 covers 15 residues.

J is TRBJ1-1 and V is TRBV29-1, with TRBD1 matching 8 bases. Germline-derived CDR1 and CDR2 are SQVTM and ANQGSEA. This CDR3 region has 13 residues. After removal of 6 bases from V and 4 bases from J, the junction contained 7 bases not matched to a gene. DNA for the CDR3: TGCAGCGTCCGGACAGGGAGGGGCACTGAAGCTTTCTTT. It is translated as CSVRTGRGTEAFF. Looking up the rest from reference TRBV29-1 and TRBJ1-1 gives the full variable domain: SAVISQKPSRDICQRGTSLTIQCQVDSQVTMMFWYRQQPGQSLTLIATANQGSEATYESGFVIDKFPISRPNLTFSTLTVSNMSPEDSSIYLCSVRTGRGTEAFFGQGTRLTVV.

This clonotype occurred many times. The CDR3 sequence is CASSFSRGGGPRETQYF. The CDR3 DNA follows: TGTGCCAGCAGTTTCAGTAGGGGGGGGGGCCCCAGAGAGACCCAGTACTTC. The chain is built from TRBV28 and TRBJ2-5; tentatively, D is TRBD2 (7 bases). Germline CDR1 reads MDHEN; CDR2 reads SYDVKM. V lost 3 bases and J 4 bases, leaving 21 bases between the germline ends. The CDR3 sequence is 17 residues long.

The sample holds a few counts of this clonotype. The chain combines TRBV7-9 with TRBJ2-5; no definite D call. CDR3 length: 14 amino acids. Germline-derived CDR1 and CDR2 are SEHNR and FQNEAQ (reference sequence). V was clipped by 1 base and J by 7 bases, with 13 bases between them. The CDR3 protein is CASSLGGDVGTQYF. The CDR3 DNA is TGTGCCAGCAGCTTAGGGGGTGATGTGGGGACCCAGTACTTC.

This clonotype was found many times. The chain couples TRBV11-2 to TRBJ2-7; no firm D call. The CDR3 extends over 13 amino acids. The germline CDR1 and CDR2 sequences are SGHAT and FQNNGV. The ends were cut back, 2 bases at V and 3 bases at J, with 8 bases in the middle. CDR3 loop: CASSLIVGYEQYF. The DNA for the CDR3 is TGTGCCAGCAGCTTAATAGTGGGCTACGAGCAGTACTTC. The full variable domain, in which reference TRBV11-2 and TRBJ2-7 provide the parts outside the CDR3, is EAGVAQSPRYKIIEKRQSVAFWCNPISGHATLYWYQQILGQGPKLLIQFQNNGVVDDSQLPKDRFSAERLKGVDSTLKIQPAKLEDSAVYLCASSLIVGYEQYFGPGTRLTVT.

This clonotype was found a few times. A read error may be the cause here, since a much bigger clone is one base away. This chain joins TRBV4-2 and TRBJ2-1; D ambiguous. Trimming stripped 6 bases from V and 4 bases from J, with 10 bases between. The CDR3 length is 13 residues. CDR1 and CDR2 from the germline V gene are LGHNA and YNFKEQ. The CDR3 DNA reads TGTGCCAGCAGTCCTGACGCTTACAATGAGCAGTTCTTC. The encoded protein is CASSPDAYNEQFF.

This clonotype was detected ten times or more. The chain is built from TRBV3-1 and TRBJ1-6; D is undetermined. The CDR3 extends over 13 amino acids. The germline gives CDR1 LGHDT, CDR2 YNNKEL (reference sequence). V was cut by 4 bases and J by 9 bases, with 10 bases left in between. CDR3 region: CASSPSYRSPLHF. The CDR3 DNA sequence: TGTGCCAGCAGCCCTTCGTACCGTTCACCCCTCCACTTT.

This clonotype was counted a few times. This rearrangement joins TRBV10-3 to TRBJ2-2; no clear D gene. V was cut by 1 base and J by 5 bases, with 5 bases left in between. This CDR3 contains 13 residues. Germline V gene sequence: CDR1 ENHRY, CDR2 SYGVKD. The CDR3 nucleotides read TGTGCCATCAGTGAGTTGGTTACCGGGGAGCTGTTTTTT. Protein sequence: CAISELVTGELFF.

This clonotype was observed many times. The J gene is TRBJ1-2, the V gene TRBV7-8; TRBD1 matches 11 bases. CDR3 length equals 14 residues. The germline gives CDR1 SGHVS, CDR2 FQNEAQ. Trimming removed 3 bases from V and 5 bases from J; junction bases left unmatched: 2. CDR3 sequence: CASSFGTGGYGYTF. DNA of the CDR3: TGTGCCAGCAGCTTTGGGACAGGGGGGTATGGCTACACCTTC.

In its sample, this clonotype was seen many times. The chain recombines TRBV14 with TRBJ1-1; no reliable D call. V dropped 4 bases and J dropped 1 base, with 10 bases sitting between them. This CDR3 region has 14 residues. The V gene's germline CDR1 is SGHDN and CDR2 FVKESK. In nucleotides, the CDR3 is TGTGCCAGCAGCCGAGCCGGGGAGAACACTGAAGCTTTCTTT. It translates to CASSRAGENTEAFF.

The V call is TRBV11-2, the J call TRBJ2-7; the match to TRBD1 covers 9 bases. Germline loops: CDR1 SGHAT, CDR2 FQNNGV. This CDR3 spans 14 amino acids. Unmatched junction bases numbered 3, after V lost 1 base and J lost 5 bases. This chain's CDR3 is CASSLGTGGHEQYF. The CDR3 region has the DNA TGTGCCAGCAGCTTAGGTACAGGGGGCCACGAGCAGTACTTC.

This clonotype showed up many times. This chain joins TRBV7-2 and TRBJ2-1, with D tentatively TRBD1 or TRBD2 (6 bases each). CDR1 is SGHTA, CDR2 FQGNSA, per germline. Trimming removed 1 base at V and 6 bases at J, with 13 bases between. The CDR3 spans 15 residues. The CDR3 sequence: CASSLGPGAANEQFF. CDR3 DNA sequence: TGTGCCAGCAGCTTAGGACCGGGGGCCGCCAATGAGCAGTTCTTC.

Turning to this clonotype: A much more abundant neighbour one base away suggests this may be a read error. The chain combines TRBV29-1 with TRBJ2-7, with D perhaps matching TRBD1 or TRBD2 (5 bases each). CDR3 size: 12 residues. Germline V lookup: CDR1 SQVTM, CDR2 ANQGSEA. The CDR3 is CGARWGSYEQYF. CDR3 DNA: TGCGGCGCTAGGTGGGGGTCCTACGAGCAGTACTTC.

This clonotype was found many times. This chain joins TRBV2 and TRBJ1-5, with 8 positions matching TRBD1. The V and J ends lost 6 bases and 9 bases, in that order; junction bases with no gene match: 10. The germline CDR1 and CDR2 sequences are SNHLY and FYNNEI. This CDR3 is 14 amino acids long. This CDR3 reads CASRDDRGLRPQHF. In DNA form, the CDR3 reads TGTGCCAGCAGAGACGACAGGGGTCTGAGGCCCCAGCATTTT.